This T cell receptor (beta chain) was observed in a study of neurological immune-mediated disorders. Synthesis of cDNA was carried out by template-switch 5'RACE. The reaction used 10-nucleotide random UMIs. TCRdb re-analysed the 5' RACE reads in MiXCR, keeping a single row per CDR3 protein. Here the sample spans roughly 80,000 distinct CDR3 sequences, about 15% being singletons. The unsorted libraries were produced from 2 million PBMCs held at -80 C. This clonotype was counted at least ten times. V shed 0 bases and J shed 3 bases, with 12 bases lying between them. This CDR3 region has 15 residues. Germline loops: CDR1 SGHRS, CDR2 YFSETQ.

Sequencing used PBMCs. The source is a woman in her forties in good health. The chain recombines TRBV5-1 with TRBJ1-1, with a weak D call TRBD1 (5 bases). The CDR3 coding sequence is TGCGCCAGCAGCTTGGCCTGGCAGGGCGACACTGAAGCTTTCTTT. Translation: CASSLAWQGDTEAFF. Full variable domain (missing parts from reference TRBV5-1 and TRBJ1-1): KAGVTQTPRYLIKTRGQQVTLSCSPISGHRSVSWYQQTPGQGLQFLFEYFSETQRNKGNFPGRFSGRQFSNSRSEMNVSTLELGDSALYLCASSLAWQGDTEAFFGQGTRLTVV.